These 8 T cell receptor beta chains share one sample of origin, sequenced in a study of PD-L1 blockade in urothelial cancer (TCRdb year 2017). Libraries came from the immunoSEQ multiplex PCR assay. The clones in this table, taken by TCRdb from immuneACCESS, are in-frame only. Not every clone is retained; where verified, under half of the shortfall comes from an unresolved V gene, and the cause of the rest is unknown. For this sample there are around 110,000 clones; 91% appear just once. Of the sample, 3.5% to 4.5% falls within the top ten clones. This sample's time point label indicates: peripheral blood 6 weeks after treatment start. The specimen comprised PBMCs, sampled around atezolizumab (anti-PD-L1) treatment. These receptors were obtained from a man in his sixties with urothelial cancer.

V is TRBV5-4 and J is TRBJ1-1; the D gene is possibly TRBD1 (6 bases). This CDR3 is 14 amino acids long. Germline CDR1 SGHNT, CDR2 YYREEE (reference sequence). V lost 3 bases to trimming and J lost 4 bases, with 13 bases between them. CDR3 region: CASSYQGLSTEAFF. In DNA, the CDR3 is TGTGCCAGCAGCTATCAGGGGTTAAGCACTGAAGCTTTCTTT.

The J gene is TRBJ2-7, the V gene TRBV6-5; D is unclear. This CDR3 has 14 amino acids. CDR1 is MNHEY, CDR2 SVGAGI, per germline. Trimming stripped 1 base from V and 3 bases from J, with 10 bases between. DNA for the CDR3: TGTGCCAGCAGTTACTTCCCAGAAGACTACGAGCAGTACTTC. This encodes CASSYFPEDYEQYF.

The chain uses TRBV7-2 and TRBJ2-4; TRBD2 is a possible D gene (5 bases). V lost 5 bases to trimming and J lost 10 bases, with 15 bases between them. This CDR3 has 13 residues. Per germline, CDR1 SGHTA and CDR2 FQGNSA. The CDR3 sequence: CASSTHNSGIQYF. CDR3 DNA sequence: TGTGCCAGCAGCACTCACAATTCGGGAATTCAGTACTTC.

The chain couples TRBV15 to TRBJ1-1; 7 bases fit TRBD1. The CDR3 totals 15 residues. Germline-derived CDR1 and CDR2 are LNHNV and YYDKDF (reference sequence). V lost 7 bases and J lost 1; bases outside the gene matches: 9. CDR3 coding DNA: TGTGCCACCACCTACGAGGGACAGCGGAACACTGAAGCTTTCTTT. Translating gives CATTYEGQRNTEAFF.

J is TRBJ1-1 and V is TRBV5-4; TRBD1 might be the D (6 bases). The CDR3 totals 13 residues. V lost 4 bases and J 1 base, leaving 8 bases between the germline ends. CDR1 and CDR2 from the germline V gene are SGHNT and YYREEE (reference sequence). CDR3 sequence: CASSETGNTEAFF. The CDR3 nucleotides are TGTGCCAGCAGCGAGACAGGGAACACTGAAGCTTTCTTT.

This chain connects TRBV4-3 to TRBJ2-7; 8 bases line up with TRBD2. Germline lookup yields CDR1 LGHNA and CDR2 YSLEER. The CDR3 covers 15 residues. Trimming cost V 0 bases and J 5 bases; bases outside gene matches: 6. The DNA of the CDR3 is TGCGCCAGCAGCCAAGAAGCGGGAGTTACCAACGAGCAGTACTTC. Encoded protein: CASSQEAGVTNEQYF.

V gene TRBV11-3 combines with J gene TRBJ2-6; 8 bases fit TRBD1. Germline-derived CDR1 and CDR2 are SGHNT and YENEEA. The CDR3 sequence is 16 residues long. V shed 3 bases and J 0 bases; nucleotides not matched to a gene: 1. For the CDR3, the DNA is TGTGCCAGCAGCTTTACAGGGGGCTCTGGGGCCAACGTCCTGACTTTC. Protein product: CASSFTGGSGANVLTF.

The chain combines TRBV7-2 with TRBJ2-2, with D tentatively TRBD2 (6 bases). The CDR3 runs to 16 residues. Germline CDR1 reads SGHTA; CDR2 reads FQGNSA. V was shortened by 5 bases and J by 0 bases, with 13 bases between the two germline ends. CDR3 nucleotide sequence: TGTGCCAGCAGCCTACTAGCTCCGGCGAACACCGGGGAGCTGTTTTTT. Protein sequence: CASSLLAPANTGELFF. The full variable domain, rest sourced from reference TRBV7-2 and TRBJ2-2, is GAGVSQSPSNKVTEKGKDVELRCDPISGHTALYWYRQSLGQGLEFLIYFQGNSAPDKSGLPSDRFSAERTGGSVSTLTIQRTQQEDSAVYLCASSLLAPANTGELFFGEGSRLTVL.